A selection of T cell receptor beta chains follows, all from one sample in a study of post-analysis software for immune sequencing data. TCRdb processed the PCR reads anew with MiXCR; each CDR3 protein has one entry. This table has about 810,000 distinct CDR3 sequences, roughly 50% appearing once. The sample consisted of blood. The receptors here all came from a girl between 5 and 17 years old with multiple sclerosis. CDR3s include the opening cysteine and the closing phenylalanine or tryptophan. The order of the fields is clone size, V gene, J gene, D gene, CDR3 protein, CDR3 DNA. A D gene is named only where the DNA matches it firmly. Clone size is not always given. Where it is, it says once, few, many or a class for expanded clones.

clone_size: few
v_call: TRBV29-1
j_call: TRBJ2-7
d_call: TRBD2
cdr3_aa: CSAAPSGTYEQYF
cdr3_nt: TGCAGCGCTGCGCCTAGCGGCACCTACGAGCAGTACTTC

clone_size: .
v_call: TRBV5-1
j_call: TRBJ2-6
d_call: .
cdr3_aa: CASSLVVGSPGANVLTF
cdr3_nt: TGCGCCAGCAGCTTGGTCGTGGGGTCCCCTGGGGCCAACGTCCTGACTTTC

clone_size: .
v_call: TRBV5-1
j_call: TRBJ2-1
d_call: TRBD1
cdr3_aa: CASSLGRTGGDNEQFF
cdr3_nt: TGCGCCAGCAGCTTGGGAAGGACAGGGGGAGACAATGAGCAGTTCTTC

clone_size: .
v_call: TRBV20-1
j_call: TRBJ2-7
d_call: TRBD2
cdr3_aa: CSATTSGGYEQYF
cdr3_nt: TGCAGTGCTACTACTAGCGGGGGCTACGAGCAGTACTTC

clone_size: .
v_call: TRBV15
j_call: TRBJ2-1
d_call: .
cdr3_aa: CATGATYNEQFF
cdr3_nt: TGTGCCACCGGGGCAACCTACAATGAGCAGTTCTTC

clone_size: .
v_call: TRBV20-1
j_call: TRBJ1-4
d_call: TRBD1
cdr3_aa: CSARTRTGAATNEKLFF
cdr3_nt: TGCAGTGCAAGAACCCGGACAGGGGCTGCAACTAATGAAAAACTGTTTTTT

clone_size: few
v_call: TRBV7-9
j_call: TRBJ2-5
d_call: TRBD1
cdr3_aa: CASSSITLDRGLETQYF
cdr3_nt: TGTGCCAGCAGCTCTATTACATTGGACAGGGGTTTGGAGACCCAGTACTTC

clone_size: few
v_call: TRBV29-1
j_call: TRBJ2-7
d_call: .
cdr3_aa: CSVGRAYEQYF
cdr3_nt: TGCAGCGTTGGGAGGGCCTACGAGCAGTACTTC

clone_size: few
v_call: TRBV20-1
j_call: TRBJ2-1
d_call: TRBD2
cdr3_aa: CSASVAGGPSYNEQFF
cdr3_nt: TGCAGTGCTAGTGTAGCGGGGGGCCCCTCCTACAATGAGCAGTTCTTC

clone_size: .
v_call: TRBV3-1
j_call: TRBJ1-6
d_call: TRBD1
cdr3_aa: CASSPNRGNSPLHF
cdr3_nt: TGTGCCAGCAGCCCCAACAGGGGAAATTCACCCCTCCACTTT

clone_size: .
v_call: TRBV14
j_call: TRBJ2-3
d_call: TRBD2
cdr3_aa: CASSHISGRAVGTDTQYF
cdr3_nt: TGTGCCAGCAGCCACATTAGCGGGAGGGCCGTCGGCACAGATACGCAGTATTTT

clone_size: .
v_call: TRBV2
j_call: TRBJ2-5
d_call: .
cdr3_aa: CASSVDRVIQETQYF
cdr3_nt: TGTGCCAGCAGTGTGGACAGAGTAATCCAAGAGACCCAGTACTTC

clone_size: .
v_call: TRBV13
j_call: TRBJ2-7
d_call: .
cdr3_aa: CASSLGTGVSSYEQYF
cdr3_nt: TGTGCCAGCAGCCTAGGGACGGGGGTGAGCTCCTACGAGCAGTACTTC

clone_size: few
v_call: TRBV6-5
j_call: TRBJ2-5
d_call: .
cdr3_aa: CASSYSSSGETQYF
cdr3_nt: TGTGCCAGCAGTTACTCGTCTAGTGGGGAGACCCAGTACTTC

clone_size: .
v_call: TRBV25-1
j_call: TRBJ2-1
d_call: .
cdr3_aa: CASSPYEPGSGEQFF
cdr3_nt: TGTGCCAGCAGCCCCTATGAGCCCGGGAGTGGAGAGCAGTTCTTC

clone_size: .
v_call: TRBV2
j_call: TRBJ1-5
d_call: .
cdr3_aa: CASSARNQPQHF
cdr3_nt: TGTGCCAGCAGTGCCCGGAATCAGCCCCAGCATTTT

clone_size: .
v_call: TRBV30
j_call: TRBJ1-3
d_call: TRBD1
cdr3_aa: CAWRGGQGTASGNTIYF
cdr3_nt: TGTGCCTGGAGGGGGGGACAGGGGACCGCCTCTGGAAACACCATATATTTT